Described below is a single TCR beta chain sequence and its context. Its antigen is not identified. The data were obtained in a study of brain T cells in children with intractable seizures. General study points: Only CDR3 sequence similarity suggested viral specificity, without known HCMV serostatus. Clones missing pre-surgery may reflect undersampling of that blood sample.

Germline trimming cut 5 bases from V and 5 bases from J; bases unmatched to any gene: 17. CDR3 length: 18 amino acids. CDR1 MDHEN and CDR2 SYDVKM come from the germline V gene. Repertoires were generated with immunoSEQ multiplex PCR, while TCRdb's copy carries only in-frame clones and drops some. The data show under 150,000 clones, 90% to 95% seen once. The sequenced sample was peripheral blood, obtained at surgery. This clonotype was sampled from a boy younger than two with hemimegalencephaly and intractable seizures. J is TRBJ2-7 and V is TRBV28; 11 nucleotides align to TRBD2. The CDR3 nucleotides read TGTGCCAGCAGTCCAAATACCCCGGGACTAGCGGTCGGAAACGAGCAGTACTTC. Translating it yields CASSPNTPGLAVGNEQYF.